Included here is one T cell receptor beta chain sequence, with context. Its antigen is still unknown. Data came from immunoSEQ multiplex PCR; TCRdb stores just in-frame clones and leaves some out. The sample yields about 3,400 clones, about 22% seen once. The source of the sample is a study of T cells in localized non-small cell lung cancer. Study outcomes and limitations: Within adjacent lung there appeared a median around 55 of the top 100 tumor clones. Clonality peaked in uninvolved adjacent lung rather than tumor. Among blood samples, higher T cell density accompanied longer overall survival.

V was pared by 7 bases and J by 3 bases, with 13 bases between. Germline V gene sequence: CDR1 MDHEN, CDR2 SYDVKM. The CDR3 spans 13 residues. Sample: lung tumor tissue, taken before any cancer treatment. This receptor was identified in a man between 18 and 49 years old with stage II lung adenocarcinoma. The J gene is TRBJ2-7, the V gene TRBV28, with D possibly being TRBD2 (6 bases). This chain's CDR3 is CASTLSGSYEQYF. The DNA of the CDR3 is TGTGCCAGCACTCTCTCCGGGAGCTACGAGCAGTACTTC.